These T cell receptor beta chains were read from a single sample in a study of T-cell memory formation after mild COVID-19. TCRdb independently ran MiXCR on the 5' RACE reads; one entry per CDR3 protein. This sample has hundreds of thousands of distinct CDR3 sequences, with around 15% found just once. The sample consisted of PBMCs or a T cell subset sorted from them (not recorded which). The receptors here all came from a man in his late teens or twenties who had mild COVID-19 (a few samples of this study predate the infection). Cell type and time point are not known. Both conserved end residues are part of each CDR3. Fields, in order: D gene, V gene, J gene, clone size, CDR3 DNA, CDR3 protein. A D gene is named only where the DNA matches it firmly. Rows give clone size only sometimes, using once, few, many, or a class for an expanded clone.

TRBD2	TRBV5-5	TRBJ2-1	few	TGTGCCAGCAGCTTAGGGCGGGGGGAATACAATGAGCAGTTCTTC	CASSLGRGEYNEQFF
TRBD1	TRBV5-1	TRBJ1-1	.	TGCGCCAGCAGCTTGGCCGTGGGACAGGGGATTACAAACACTGAAGCTTTCTTT	CASSLAVGQGITNTEAFF
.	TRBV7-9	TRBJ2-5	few	TGTGCCAGCAGCTTACCCACACAAGAGACCCAGTACTTC	CASSLPTQETQYF
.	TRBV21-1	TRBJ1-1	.	TGTGCCAGCAGCAAGAAGACAGGGAACACTGAAGCTTTCTTT	CASSKKTGNTEAFF
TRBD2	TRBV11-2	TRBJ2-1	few	TGTGCCAGCAGCTTAGTCAGACTAGCGGGTCGTACGTACAATGAGCAGTTCTTC	CASSLVRLAGRTYNEQFF
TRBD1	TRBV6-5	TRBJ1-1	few	TGTGCCAGCAGTTACCTCGGCAGGGGGTCGGATGAAGCTTTCTTT	CASSYLGRGSDEAFF
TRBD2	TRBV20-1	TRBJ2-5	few	TGCAGTGCTAGAGAGCGGGGGAGGATGGAGACCCAGTACTTC	CSARERGRMETQYF
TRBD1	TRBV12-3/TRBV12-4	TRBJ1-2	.	TGTGCCAGCAGGTTGGGACAGGGGGGCTATGGCTACACCTTC	CASRLGQGGYGYTF
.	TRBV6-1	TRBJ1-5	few	TGTGCCAGCAGTGAATGGGATCAGCCCCAGCATTTT	CASSEWDQPQHF
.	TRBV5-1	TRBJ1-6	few	TGCGCCAGCAGAGAGGACACCGGGACCGCGGGTTCACCCCTCCACTTT	CASREDTGTAGSPLHF
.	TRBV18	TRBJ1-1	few	TGTGCCAGCTCACCACCGATGGAGGGCCGCTACACTGAAGCTTTCTTT	CASSPPMEGRYTEAFF
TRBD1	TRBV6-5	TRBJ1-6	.	TGTGCCAGCAGTTACTCGAAGGGGGGCAGGGGGGATTCACCCCTCCACTTT	CASSYSKGGRGDSPLHF
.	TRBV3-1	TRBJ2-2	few	TGTGCCAGCAGCCAACCAAAAGGGGCTGGCACCGGGGAGCTGTTTTTT	CASSQPKGAGTGELFF
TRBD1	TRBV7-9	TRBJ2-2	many	TGCGCCAGCAGCCCCGGGACAGGGGGCACCGGGGAGCTGTTTTTT	CASSPGTGGTGELFF
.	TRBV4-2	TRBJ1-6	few	TGTGCCAGCAGCCAAGGGGGCGCCGGCTATTCACCCCTCCACTTT	CASSQGGAGYSPLHF
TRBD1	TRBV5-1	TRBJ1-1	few	TGCGCCAGCAGACAGGGACAGGGAATGAACACTGAAGCTTTCTTT	CASRQGQGMNTEAFF
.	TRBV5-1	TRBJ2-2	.	TGCGCCAGCAGCTTGGCCCCGGAGAACACCGGGGAGCTGTTTTTT	CASSLAPENTGELFF
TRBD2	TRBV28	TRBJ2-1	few	TGTGCCGTCCAGCGGGGGGGAAATGAGCAGTTCTTC	CAVQRGGNEQFF